Ten or more counts support the clone carrying this T cell receptor (beta chain). Its antigen is not identified. These data are taken from a study of T-cell reconstitution after alpha-beta-depleted transplantation in children. Study-level results: From surviving recipient T cells and thymic progenitors came the high day-60 TCRbeta diversity observed in some patients. Diversity and T-cell counts at one year after transplant derived mostly from new T cells. Reportedly, roughly two months post-transplant, alpha-beta T cells arose from several hundred expanded graft clones.

Trimming cost V 0 bases and J 4 bases; bases outside gene matches: 3. CDR3 length: 15 amino acids. Germline V gives CDR1 DFQATT, CDR2 SNEGSKA (reference sequence). It was with unique molecular identifiers that the TCRbeta library was prepared. TCRdb reprocessed the PCR reads with MiXCR, giving one entry per CDR3 protein. The sample shows around 490,000 distinct CDR3 sequences, 9.5% to 12% of them seen only once. This chain connects TRBV20-1 to TRBJ2-1; 10 nucleotides match TRBD2. The sequence was obtained from a female patient aged 2-10 years who had a stem cell transplant for aplastic anemia, so the T cells may come from the graft donor. The starting material was PBMCs, mostly from graft donor cells, obtained 180 days after TCRalphabeta/CD19-depleted stem cell transplant. The CDR3 nucleotides read TGCAGTGCTAGAGATCCAGCGGGAGGGTACAATGAGCAGTTCTTC. Translated, it gives CSARDPAGGYNEQFF.